This T cell receptor (beta chain) derives from a study of OX40 agonist ivuxolimab in advanced cancers. Repertoires were generated with immunoSEQ multiplex PCR, while TCRdb's copy carries only in-frame clones and drops some. The sample has tens of thousands of clones, approximately 78% seen once. General study results and limits: Clonal expansion in partial responders at 0.1-3.0 mg/kg ranked among the lowest.

Remarks on this clone: Antigen: not known.

The CDR3 covers 11 residues. CDR1 is DFQATT and CDR2 is SNEGSKA in the germline V gene (reference sequence). The V segment lost 5 bases and the J segment 4 bases; nucleotides outside the gene matches: 1. Sequenced here: CD4+ or CD8+ T cells sorted from blood, sampled in a trial of the OX40 agonist ivuxolimab. The gene calls are TRBV20-1 and TRBJ2-5; 7 bases align to TRBD2. The clonotype comes from an adult with an advanced solid tumor such as melanoma, head and neck, liver or kidney cancer. As DNA, the CDR3 is TGCAGTGCTTCGGGGGGAGAGACCCAGTACTTC. Amino acids: CSASGGETQYF.